These T cell receptor beta chains were read from a single sample in a study of identical twins. TCRdb re-derived calls from the 5' RACE reads in MiXCR, one entry per CDR3 protein. The repertoire holds 690,000 or so distinct CDR3 sequences, with over 8.5% as singletons. The same data also contributed to another study, on yellow fever vaccine responses in identical twins.

The specimen was PBMCs. The receptors shown here come from a woman aged 18-30 years in good health. Both conserved end residues are part of each CDR3.

J gene: TRBJ2-2
V gene: TRBV6-1
CDR3 protein: CASSTRLAALTGELFF

J gene: TRBJ2-7
V gene: TRBV12-3/TRBV12-4
CDR3 protein: CASSFGTYDYEQYF

J gene: TRBJ2-7
V gene: TRBV6-5
CDR3 protein: CASSYPRGLAGPYEQYF

J gene: TRBJ2-1
V gene: TRBV27
CDR3 protein: CASSFWFF

J gene: TRBJ2-1
V gene: TRBV20-1
CDR3 protein: CSARWVVGSYEQFF

J gene: TRBJ2-1
V gene: TRBV7-2
CDR3 protein: CASSLVPGGNEQFF

J gene: TRBJ1-4
V gene: TRBV28
CDR3 protein: CASSLQGSNEKLFF

J gene: TRBJ2-3
V gene: TRBV5-1
CDR3 protein: CASARLPGGGTDTQYF

J gene: TRBJ2-1
V gene: TRBV5-1
CDR3 protein: CASSTDRPNEQFF

J gene: TRBJ2-2
V gene: TRBV30
CDR3 protein: CAWRPDRANTGELFF

J gene: TRBJ1-2
V gene: TRBV4-2
CDR3 protein: CASLSPGYGYTF

J gene: TRBJ2-2
V gene: TRBV12-3/TRBV12-4
CDR3 protein: CATRDMNTGELFF

J gene: TRBJ2-7
V gene: TRBV2
CDR3 protein: CASSEALRGRGRPYEQYF

J gene: TRBJ1-1
V gene: TRBV7-9
CDR3 protein: CASSYSGGQNTEAFF

J gene: TRBJ2-5
V gene: TRBV29-1
CDR3 protein: CSGSLSGLAGQPKETQYF

J gene: TRBJ2-7
V gene: TRBV12-3/TRBV12-4
CDR3 protein: CASRWEGASEQYF

J gene: TRBJ2-7
V gene: TRBV7-8
CDR3 protein: CASSNRDKGSSYEQYF

J gene: TRBJ2-7
V gene: TRBV2
CDR3 protein: CASRGSGYEQYF

J gene: TRBJ2-7
V gene: TRBV11-2
CDR3 protein: CASSLDRRGYEQYF

J gene: TRBJ2-5
V gene: TRBV20-1
CDR3 protein: CSARQQGYETQYF

J gene: TRBJ2-3
V gene: TRBV12-3/TRBV12-4
CDR3 protein: CASSSTRGGTDTQYF

J gene: TRBJ2-2
V gene: TRBV7-3
CDR3 protein: CASSEGYNFATGELFF

J gene: TRBJ2-2
V gene: TRBV6-7
CDR3 protein: CASSPGQTSNELFF

J gene: TRBJ2-7
V gene: TRBV5-1
CDR3 protein: CASTPGQGDHEQYF

J gene: TRBJ1-2
V gene: TRBV5-6
CDR3 protein: CASSPNNYGYTF

J gene: TRBJ1-1
V gene: TRBV9
CDR3 protein: CASSVGTGKANTEAFF

J gene: TRBJ1-4
V gene: TRBV7-9
CDR3 protein: CASSTLGVADNEKLFF

J gene: TRBJ2-1
V gene: TRBV24-1
CDR3 protein: CATSDLPAGGRREQFF

J gene: TRBJ2-7
V gene: TRBV27
CDR3 protein: CASSSTSTGVYEQYF

J gene: TRBJ2-3
V gene: TRBV20-1
CDR3 protein: CSARGQSTDTQYF

J gene: TRBJ1-1
V gene: TRBV20-1
CDR3 protein: CSARERGSAEAFF

J gene: TRBJ1-1
V gene: TRBV12-3/TRBV12-4
CDR3 protein: CASSLAIWKAFF

J gene: TRBJ2-3
V gene: TRBV5-1
CDR3 protein: CASSFGRGYTDTQYF

J gene: TRBJ2-1
V gene: TRBV29-1
CDR3 protein: CSVQKTSGYNEQFF

J gene: TRBJ2-1
V gene: TRBV25-1
CDR3 protein: CASSEHAPSAYNEQFF